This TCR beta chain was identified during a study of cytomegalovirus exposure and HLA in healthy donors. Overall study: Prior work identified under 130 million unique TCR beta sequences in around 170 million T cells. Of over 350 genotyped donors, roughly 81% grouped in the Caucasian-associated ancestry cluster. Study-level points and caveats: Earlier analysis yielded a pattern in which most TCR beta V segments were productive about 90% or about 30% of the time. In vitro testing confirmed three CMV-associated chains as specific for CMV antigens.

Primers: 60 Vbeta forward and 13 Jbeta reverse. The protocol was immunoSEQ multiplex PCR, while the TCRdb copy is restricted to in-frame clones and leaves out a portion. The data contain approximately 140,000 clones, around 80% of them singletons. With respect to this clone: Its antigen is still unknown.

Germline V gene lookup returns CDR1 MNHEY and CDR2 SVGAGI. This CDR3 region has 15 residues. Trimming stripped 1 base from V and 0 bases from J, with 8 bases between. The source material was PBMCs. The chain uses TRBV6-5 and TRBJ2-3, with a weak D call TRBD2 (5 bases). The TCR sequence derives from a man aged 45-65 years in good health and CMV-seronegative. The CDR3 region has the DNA TGTGCCAGCAGTTACTATGAGGGTAGCACAGATACGCAGTATTTT. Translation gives CASSYYEGSTDTQYF.